These 6 T cell receptor beta chains share one sample of origin, sequenced in a study of shared clonotypes between healthy human individuals. The protocol was immunoSEQ multiplex PCR, while the TCRdb copy is restricted to in-frame clones and leaves out a portion. This table holds about 500,000 clones, 60% to 80% found once. The sample comprised PBMCs. The receptors shown here come from a woman between 40 and 55 years old in good health. Some clones in this sample may be carry-over from other donors' samples.

CDR3 sequence reads: CASSLATAYSNQPQHF. The CDR3 DNA is TGTGCCAGCAGTTTAGCGACAGCATATAGCAATCAGCCCCAGCATTTT. V is TRBV28 and J is TRBJ1-5; the D gene is possibly TRBD1 (5 bases). Germline values: CDR1 MDHEN, CDR2 SYDVKM. Trimming removed 2 bases from V and 0 bases from J, with 11 bases in between. This CDR3 contains 16 residues.

The gene calls are TRBV5-1 and TRBJ1-2; 7 bases agree with TRBD1. Germline CDR1 reads SGHRS; CDR2 reads YFSETQ. With 7 bases clipped from V and 0 bases from J, the junction kept 12 bases outside the gene matches. The CDR3 loop spans 16 amino acids. The CDR3 bases are TGCGCCAGCGGAACAGGGGAGAAGAGTCCTAACTATGGCTACACCTTC. Translating it yields CASGTGEKSPNYGYTF.

This clone appeared many times. V gene TRBV2 combines with J gene TRBJ2-1, with 9 bases that match TRBD1. V lost 11 bases to trimming and J lost 5 bases; unmatched junction nucleotides: 10. Germline loops: CDR1 SNHLY, CDR2 FYNNEI. The CDR3 sequence is 14 residues long. CDR3: CADKQGAWHNEQFF. For the CDR3, the DNA is TGTGCCGATAAACAGGGGGCATGGCACAATGAGCAGTTCTTC.

V gene TRBV5-1 combines with J gene TRBJ2-7; possible D gene TRBD2, 5 bases. Looked up from germline, CDR1 is SGHRS and CDR2 is YFSETQ. Between the trimmed V and J ends, which lost 2 bases and 1 base, there was a span of 7 bases. The CDR3 covers 13 residues. The CDR3 here is CASSFRESYEQYF. The CDR3 DNA reads TGCGCCAGCAGCTTCCGGGAATCCTACGAGCAGTACTTC.

This clone occurred once. The chain is built from TRBV11-2 and TRBJ2-7; D not resolved. The CDR3 sequence is 16 residues long. Trimming removed 3 bases at V and 2 bases at J, with 17 bases between. Germline assignment: CDR1 SGHAT and CDR2 FQNNGV. This chain's CDR3 is CASSFGLSDATYEQYF. The CDR3 nucleotides are TGTGCCAGCAGCTTTGGGTTATCGGATGCGACCTACGAGCAGTACTTC.

The gene calls are TRBV6-4 and TRBJ2-7; 7 positions agree with TRBD2. V was pared by 3 bases and J by 3 bases, with 8 bases of the junction left unmatched. This CDR3 has 15 residues. CDR1 MRHNA and CDR2 SNTAGT come from the germline V gene. CDR3 sequence: CASSESSGHGYEQYF. In DNA form, the CDR3 reads TGTGCCAGCAGTGAAAGTAGCGGGCATGGCTACGAGCAGTACTTC.